A selection of T cell receptor beta chains follows, all from one sample in a study of technical replicates of blood from a few donors. Method: immunoSEQ multiplex PCR; TCRdb's copy keeps in-frame clones and lacks some. The sample records tens of thousands of clones, 90% to 95% being singletons. The specimen sequenced was PBMCs. The receptors derive from a human donor in good health. Some clones in this sample may be carry-over from other donors' samples. Both conserved end residues are part of each CDR3. Fields, in order: D gene, J gene, CDR3 length, clone size, V gene, CDR3 protein, CDR3 DNA. D genes are given only for firm matches. Size tells how often a clone was seen (once, few, many) or the class of an expanded clone, and some rows leave it out.

NA | TRBJ2-5 | 13 | NA | TRBV7-2 | CASRVEITATQYF | TGTGCCAGCCGGGTAGAGATCACTGCCACCCAGTACTTC
NA | TRBJ2-3 | 15 | NA | TRBV7-3 | CASSLSGWGTDTQYF | TGTGCCAGCAGCTTAAGCGGGTGGGGCACAGATACGCAGTATTTT
TRBD1 | TRBJ1-1 | 12 | NA | TRBV30 | CALGTGGREAFF | TGTGCCTTAGGGACAGGGGGCAGAGAAGCTTTCTTT
NA | TRBJ2-3 | 15 | NA | TRBV2 | CASSGAAAASDTQYF | TGTGCCAGCAGTGGCGCAGCGGCAGCATCAGATACGCAGTATTTT
NA | TRBJ2-3 | 17 | NA | TRBV27 | CASSPHLGAASTDTQYF | TGTGCCAGCAGTCCTCACCTAGGAGCGGCGAGCACAGATACGCAGTATTTT
TRBD2 | TRBJ2-7 | 16 | NA | TRBV13 | CASSIQGTSGMGEQYF | TGTGCCAGCAGCATACAGGGGACTAGCGGGATGGGCGAGCAGTACTTC
TRBD1 | TRBJ1-2 | 14 | NA | TRBV6-5 | CASTKDRGYYGYTF | TGTGCCAGCACTAAGGACAGGGGCTACTATGGCTACACCTTC
NA | TRBJ1-2 | 13 | few | TRBV4-2 | CASSSRTDGGYTF | TGTGCCAGCAGCTCCAGGACAGACGGAGGCTACACCTTC
NA | TRBJ1-4 | 13 | NA | TRBV30 | CAWRPGGGEKLFF | TGTGCCTGGAGGCCCGGGGGAGGTGAAAAACTGTTTTTT
NA | TRBJ2-1 | 19 | NA | TRBV4-3 | CASSQEALVFGGLDNEQFF | TGCGCCAGCAGCCAAGAAGCCTTAGTTTTTGGGGGCCTAGACAATGAGCAGTTCTTC
TRBD1 | TRBJ2-5 | 15 | NA | TRBV19 | CASSTGTAVVETQYF | TGTGCCAGTAGTACCGGGACAGCTGTGGTGGAGACCCAGTACTTC
TRBD2 | TRBJ2-3 | 15 | NA | TRBV7-7 | CASSSRGGPEDTQYF | TGTGCCAGCAGCTCGCGGGGGGGCCCCGAAGATACGCAGTATTTT
NA | TRBJ1-2 | 13 | NA | TRBV5-1 | CASSLAGDYGYTF | TGCGCCAGCAGCTTAGCGGGCGATTATGGCTACACCTTC
TRBD1 | TRBJ2-2 | 13 | NA | TRBV2 | CASSWTGVGELFF | TGTGCCAGCAGTTGGACAGGGGTCGGGGAGCTGTTTTTT
NA | TRBJ2-2 | 16 | NA | TRBV19 | CASSSEGGRRTGELFF | TGTGCCAGTAGTAGCGAGGGGGGGCGGAGGACCGGGGAGCTGTTTTTT
TRBD2 | TRBJ2-1 | 13 | NA | TRBV27 | CASSWGGFNEQFF | TGTGCCAGCAGTTGGGGGGGGTTCAATGAGCAGTTCTTC
TRBD1 | TRBJ2-7 | 14 | NA | TRBV2 | CASSAGQGGYEQYF | TGTGCCAGCAGTGCGGGACAGGGTGGCTACGAGCAGTACTTC
NA | TRBJ2-7 | 14 | once | TRBV19 | CASSSSSGVWEQYF | TGTGCCAGTAGTTCCTCCTCCGGGGTCTGGGAGCAGTACTTC
TRBD1 | TRBJ2-1 | 16 | NA | TRBV7-2 | CASSPQVGQGYNEQFF | TGTGCCAGCAGCCCTCAGGTGGGACAGGGGTACAATGAGCAGTTCTTC
NA | TRBJ1-1 | 14 | once | TRBV9 | CASSAGRGGTEAFF | TGTGCCAGCAGCGCTGGGAGGGGGGGAACTGAAGCTTTCTTT
TRBD2 | TRBJ2-3 | 15 | NA | TRBV7-8 | CASSPREGGGGTQYF | TGTGCCAGCAGCCCGCGGGAGGGTGGTGGTGGTACGCAGTATTTT
TRBD1 | TRBJ1-1 | 14 | NA | TRBV10-3 | CAISRQGVDTEAFF | TGTGCCATCAGTCGACAGGGTGTCGACACTGAAGCTTTCTTT
NA | TRBJ2-1 | 13 | NA | TRBV6-6 | CASKVTGYEEQFF | TGTGCCAGCAAAGTAACAGGGTATGAGGAGCAGTTCTTC
TRBD2 | TRBJ2-3 | 15 | NA | TRBV7-6 | CASSTGSGNQDTQYF | TGTGCCAGCAGCACAGGTAGCGGGAACCAAGATACGCAGTATTTT
NA | TRBJ1-2 | 15 | once | TRBV4-2 | CASSRSGQGGDGYTF | TGTGCCAGCAGCCGCAGCGGGCAGGGCGGGGATGGCTACACCTTC
TRBD2 | TRBJ2-3 | 18 | once | TRBV18 | CASSPPGLAGGSTDTQYF | TGTGCCAGCTCACCCCCGGGACTAGCGGGAGGGAGCACAGATACGCAGTATTTT
NA | TRBJ2-1 | 14 | NA | TRBV6-5 | CASSLLGPYNEQFF | TGTGCCAGCAGTCTCTTGGGCCCCTACAATGAGCAGTTCTTC
NA | TRBJ2-7 | 15 | once | TRBV4-2 | CASSQDPTGGYEQYF | TGTGCCAGCAGCCAAGATCCGACGGGCGGGTACGAGCAGTACTTC
NA | TRBJ2-1 | 15 | NA | TRBV2 | CASTPPGIGYNEQFF | TGTGCCAGCACCCCCCCGGGAATTGGCTACAATGAGCAGTTCTTC
TRBD2 | TRBJ2-3 | 16 | once | TRBV7-9 | CASSFPLAGGTDTQYF | TGTGCCAGCAGCTTCCCCTTAGCGGGGGGCACAGATACGCAGTATTTT
TRBD2 | TRBJ2-7 | 13 | NA | TRBV19 | CASKASGPYEQYF | TGTGCCAGTAAGGCTAGCGGTCCCTACGAGCAGTACTTC
TRBD2 | TRBJ2-1 | 15 | NA | TRBV4-2 | CASSPGLAEYNEQFF | TGTGCCAGCAGCCCGGGACTAGCGGAGTACAATGAGCAGTTCTTC
NA | TRBJ2-1 | 15 | few | TRBV6-1 | CASHNDRPIDNEQFF | TGTGCCAGCCATAACGACAGGCCCATCGACAATGAGCAGTTCTTC
TRBD1 | TRBJ2-7 | 15 | NA | TRBV5-4 | CASSPGQVDIHEQYF | TGTGCCAGCAGCCCGGGACAGGTTGATATCCACGAGCAGTACTTC
NA | TRBJ2-4 | 17 | NA | TRBV7-2 | CASSSSRGFESKNIQYF | TGTGCCAGCAGCTCGTCACGGGGGTTTGAATCCAAAAACATTCAGTACTTC
NA | TRBJ1-4 | 15 | NA | TRBV4-3 | CASSQDWDKYEKLFF | TGCGCCAGCAGCCAAGATTGGGACAAGTATGAAAAACTGTTTTTT
TRBD2 | TRBJ2-7 | 16 | NA | TRBV27 | CASSFSYGTSYYEQYF | TGTGCCAGCAGTTTTTCGTATGGGACTAGCTACTACGAGCAGTACTTC
NA | TRBJ2-2 | 16 | NA | TRBV7-9 | CASSLAAGIPTGELFF | TGTGCCAGCAGCTTAGCGGCGGGGATCCCCACCGGGGAGCTGTTTTTT
TRBD1 | TRBJ1-2 | 13 | NA | TRBV6-5 | CASGKDRDYGYTF | TGTGCCAGCGGTAAAGACAGGGACTATGGCTACACCTTC
NA | TRBJ2-1 | 13 | NA | TRBV19 | CASKQVPGNEQFF | TGTGCCAGTAAACAGGTTCCTGGCAATGAGCAGTTCTTC
TRBD2 | TRBJ2-1 | 17 | NA | TRBV6-1 | CASSEGSGGRPYNEQFF | TGTGCCAGCAGTGAAGGTAGCGGGGGCCGCCCCTACAATGAGCAGTTCTTC
NA | TRBJ2-2 | 16 | NA | TRBV5-4 | CASSRFVLANTGELFF | TGTGCCAGCAGCCGTTTTGTACTAGCGAACACCGGGGAGCTGTTTTTT
NA | TRBJ2-7 | 15 | NA | TRBV15 | CATSRSGSLTFGQYF | TGTGCCACCAGCAGATCGGGGTCCCTTACTTTTGGGCAGTACTTC
TRBD2 | TRBJ2-2 | 17 | NA | TRBV7-9 | CASSRIAGGSNTGELFF | TGTGCCAGCAGCCGAATAGCGGGAGGGTCGAACACCGGGGAGCTGTTTTTT
TRBD1 | TRBJ1-1 | 16 | NA | TRBV5-6 | CASSPGEGGPNTEAFF | TGTGCCAGCAGCCCCGGTGAAGGGGGCCCGAACACTGAAGCTTTCTTT
TRBD1 | TRBJ1-5 | 16 | NA | TRBV4-3 | CASSQEWPRGNQPQHF | TGCGCCAGCAGCCAAGAATGGCCCAGGGGGAATCAGCCCCAGCATTTT
NA | TRBJ2-3 | 15 | NA | TRBV11-2 | CASSLWGGITDTQYF | TGTGCCAGCAGCTTATGGGGCGGGATAACAGATACGCAGTATTTT
TRBD1 | TRBJ2-5 | 18 | NA | TRBV5-1 | CASSLSRDSRGSGETQYF | TGCGCCAGCAGCTTGAGCCGGGACAGCAGGGGATCTGGGGAGACCCAGTACTTC
NA | TRBJ2-5 | 15 | NA | TRBV4-1 | CASSQVGLVQETQYF | TGCGCCAGCAGCCAAGTCGGACTGGTCCAAGAGACCCAGTACTTC
TRBD1 | TRBJ1-2 | 13 | NA | TRBV5-1 | CASRSTGDVGYTF | TGCGCCAGCAGAAGTACAGGGGACGTTGGCTACACCTTC
NA | TRBJ2-3 | 13 | NA | TRBV7-3 | CASSFAAADTQYF | TGTGCCAGCAGCTTTGCGGCCGCCGATACGCAGTATTTT